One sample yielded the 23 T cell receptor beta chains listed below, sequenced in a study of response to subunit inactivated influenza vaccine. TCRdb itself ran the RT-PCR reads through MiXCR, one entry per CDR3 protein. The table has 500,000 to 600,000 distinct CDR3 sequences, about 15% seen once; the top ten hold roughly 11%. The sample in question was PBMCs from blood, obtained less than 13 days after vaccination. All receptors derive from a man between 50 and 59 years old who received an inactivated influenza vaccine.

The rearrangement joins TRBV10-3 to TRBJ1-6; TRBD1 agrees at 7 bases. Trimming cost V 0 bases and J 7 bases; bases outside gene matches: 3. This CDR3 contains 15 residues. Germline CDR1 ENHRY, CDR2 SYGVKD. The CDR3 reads CAISESYRGNSPLHF. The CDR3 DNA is TGTGCCATCAGTGAGTCTTACAGGGGAAATTCACCCCTCCACTTT.

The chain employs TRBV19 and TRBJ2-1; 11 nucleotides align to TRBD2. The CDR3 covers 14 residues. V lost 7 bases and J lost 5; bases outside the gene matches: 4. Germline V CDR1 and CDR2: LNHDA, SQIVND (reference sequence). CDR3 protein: CASKATSGDNEQFF. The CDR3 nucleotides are TGTGCCAGTAAGGCGACTAGCGGGGACAATGAGCAGTTCTTC.

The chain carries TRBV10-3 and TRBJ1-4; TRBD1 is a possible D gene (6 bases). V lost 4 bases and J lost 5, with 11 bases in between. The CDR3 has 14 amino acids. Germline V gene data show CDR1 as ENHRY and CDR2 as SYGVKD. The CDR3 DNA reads TGTGCCATCAGTGCTTCAGGGGCAAATGAAAAACTGTTTTTT. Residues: CAISASGANEKLFF.

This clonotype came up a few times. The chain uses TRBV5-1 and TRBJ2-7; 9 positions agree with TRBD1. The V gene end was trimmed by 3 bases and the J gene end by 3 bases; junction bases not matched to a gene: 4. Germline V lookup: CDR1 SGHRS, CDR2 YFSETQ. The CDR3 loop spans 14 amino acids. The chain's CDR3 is CASSYLDRGYEQYF. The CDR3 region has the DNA TGCGCCAGCAGCTACCTGGACAGGGGCTACGAGCAGTACTTC.

The CDR3: CASSQLQNTEAFF. DNA of the CDR3: TGTGCCAGCAGCCAACTACAGAACACTGAAGCTTTCTTT. V is TRBV3-1 and J is TRBJ1-1; D is unresolved. CDR1 is LGHDT, CDR2 YNNKEL, per germline (reference sequence). CDR3 size: 13 residues. The ends were cut back, 2 bases at V and 1 base at J, with 5 bases in the middle.

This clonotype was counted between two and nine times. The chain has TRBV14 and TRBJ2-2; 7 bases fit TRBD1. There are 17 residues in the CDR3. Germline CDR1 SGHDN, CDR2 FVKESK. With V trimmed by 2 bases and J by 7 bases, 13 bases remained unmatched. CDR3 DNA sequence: TGTGCCAGCAGCCAAATAATCGGACAGGCCCGAGGCGGGGAGCTGTTTTTT. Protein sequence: CASSQIIGQARGGELFF.

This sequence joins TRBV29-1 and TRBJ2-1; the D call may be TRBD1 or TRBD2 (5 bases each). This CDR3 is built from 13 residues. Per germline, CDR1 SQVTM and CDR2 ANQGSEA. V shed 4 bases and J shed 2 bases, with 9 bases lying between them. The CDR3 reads CSVGGLAYNEQFF. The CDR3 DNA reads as TGCAGCGTTGGGGGGTTGGCCTACAATGAGCAGTTCTTC.

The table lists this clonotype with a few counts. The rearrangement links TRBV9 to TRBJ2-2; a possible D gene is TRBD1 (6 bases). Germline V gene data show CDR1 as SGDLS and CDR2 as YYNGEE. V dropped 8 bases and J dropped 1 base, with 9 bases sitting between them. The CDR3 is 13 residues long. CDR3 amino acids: CASQTGNTGELFF. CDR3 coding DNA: TGTGCCAGTCAGACAGGGAACACCGGGGAGCTGTTTTTT.

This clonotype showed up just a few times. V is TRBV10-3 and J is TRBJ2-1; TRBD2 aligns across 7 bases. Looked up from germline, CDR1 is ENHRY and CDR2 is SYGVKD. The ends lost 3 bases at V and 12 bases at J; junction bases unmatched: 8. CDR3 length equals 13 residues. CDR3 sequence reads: CAISDKGGPWQFF. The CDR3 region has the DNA TGTGCCATCAGTGATAAGGGAGGGCCGTGGCAGTTCTTC.

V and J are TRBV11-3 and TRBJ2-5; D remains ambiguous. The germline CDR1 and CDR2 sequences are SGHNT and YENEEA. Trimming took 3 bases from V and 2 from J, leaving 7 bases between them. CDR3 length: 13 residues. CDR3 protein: CASSFTNQETQYF. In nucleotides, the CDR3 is TGTGCCAGCAGCTTCACGAATCAAGAGACCCAGTACTTC.

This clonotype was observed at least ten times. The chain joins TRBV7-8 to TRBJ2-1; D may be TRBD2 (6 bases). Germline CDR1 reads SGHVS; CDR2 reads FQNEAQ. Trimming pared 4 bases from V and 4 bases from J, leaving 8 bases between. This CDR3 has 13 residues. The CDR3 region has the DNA TGTGCCAGCAGCTCCGGGACTTACAATGAGCAGTTCTTC. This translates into CASSSGTYNEQFF.

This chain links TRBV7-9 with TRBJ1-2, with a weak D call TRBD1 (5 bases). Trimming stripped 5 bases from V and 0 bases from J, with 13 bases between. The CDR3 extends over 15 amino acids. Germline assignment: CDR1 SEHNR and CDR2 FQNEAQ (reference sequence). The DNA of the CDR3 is TGTGCCAGCAGCACTGGGACGGATCCTAACTATGGCTACACCTTC. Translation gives CASSTGTDPNYGYTF.

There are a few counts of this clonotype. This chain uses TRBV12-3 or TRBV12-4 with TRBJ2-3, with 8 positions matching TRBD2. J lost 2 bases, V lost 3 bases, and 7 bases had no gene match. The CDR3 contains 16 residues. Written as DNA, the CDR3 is TGTGCCAGCAGTTTTGGTGCGGGGGGACTCACAGATACGCAGTATTTT. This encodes CASSFGAGGLTDTQYF.

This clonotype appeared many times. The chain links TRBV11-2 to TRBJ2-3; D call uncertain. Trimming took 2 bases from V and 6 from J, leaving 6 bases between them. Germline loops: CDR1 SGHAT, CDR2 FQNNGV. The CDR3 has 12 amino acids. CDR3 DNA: TGTGCCAGCAGCTTAACGTTGGATACGCAGTATTTT. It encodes CASSLTLDTQYF.

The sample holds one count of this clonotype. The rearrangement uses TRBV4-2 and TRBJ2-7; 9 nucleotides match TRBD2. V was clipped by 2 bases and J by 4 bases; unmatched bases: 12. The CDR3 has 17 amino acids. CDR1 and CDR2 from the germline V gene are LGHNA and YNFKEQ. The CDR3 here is CASSQLWAGGQSYEQYF. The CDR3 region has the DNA TGTGCCAGCAGCCAACTCTGGGCGGGGGGGCAAAGTTACGAGCAGTACTTC.

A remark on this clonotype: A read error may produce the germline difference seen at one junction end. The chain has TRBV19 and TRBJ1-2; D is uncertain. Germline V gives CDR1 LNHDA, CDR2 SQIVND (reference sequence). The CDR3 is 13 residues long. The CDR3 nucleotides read TGTGCCATGGGCCCCGGGCCCAACTACGGCTACACCTTC. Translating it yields CAMGPGPNYGYTF. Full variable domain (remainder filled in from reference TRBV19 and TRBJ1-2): DGGITQSPKYLFRKEGQNVTLSCEQNLNHDAMYWYRQDPGQGLRLIYYSQIVNDFQKGDIAEGYSVSREKKESFPLTVTSAQKNPTAFYLCAMGPGPNYGYTFGSGTRLTVV.

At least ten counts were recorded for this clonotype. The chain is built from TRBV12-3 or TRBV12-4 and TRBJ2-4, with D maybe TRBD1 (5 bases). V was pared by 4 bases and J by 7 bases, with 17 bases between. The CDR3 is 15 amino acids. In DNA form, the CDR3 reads TGTGCCAGCAGTTCAATGACAGATTTCCGTAACATTCAGTACTTC. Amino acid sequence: CASSSMTDFRNIQYF.

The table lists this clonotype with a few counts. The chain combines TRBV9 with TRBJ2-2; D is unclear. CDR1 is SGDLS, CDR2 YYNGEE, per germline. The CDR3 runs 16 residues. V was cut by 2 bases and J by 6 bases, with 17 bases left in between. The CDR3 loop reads CASSVDSSFSAGELFF. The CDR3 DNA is TGTGCCAGCAGCGTCGACTCCTCCTTCAGCGCCGGGGAGCTGTTTTTT.

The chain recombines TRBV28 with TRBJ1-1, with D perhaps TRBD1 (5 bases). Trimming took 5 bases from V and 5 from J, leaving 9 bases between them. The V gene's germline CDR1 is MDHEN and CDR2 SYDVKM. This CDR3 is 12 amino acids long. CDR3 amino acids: CASSNGGTEAFF. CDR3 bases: TGTGCCAGCAGTAACGGGGGGACTGAAGCTTTCTTT.

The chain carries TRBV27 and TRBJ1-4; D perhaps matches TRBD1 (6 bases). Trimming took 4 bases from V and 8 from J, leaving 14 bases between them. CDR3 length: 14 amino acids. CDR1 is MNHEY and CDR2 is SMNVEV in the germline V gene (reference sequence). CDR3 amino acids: CASSSPFRGEKLFF. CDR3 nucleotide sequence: TGTGCCAGCAGTTCCCCCTTTAGGGGGGAAAAACTGTTTTTT.

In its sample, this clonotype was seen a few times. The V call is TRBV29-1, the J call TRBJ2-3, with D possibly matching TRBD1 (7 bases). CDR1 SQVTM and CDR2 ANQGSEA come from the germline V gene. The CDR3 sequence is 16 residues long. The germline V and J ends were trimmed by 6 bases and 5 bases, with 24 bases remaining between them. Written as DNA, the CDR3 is TGCAGCGTAGTAACAGGGGTAATAGCGGAGAGAGATACGCAGTATTTT. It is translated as CSVVTGVIAERDTQYF.

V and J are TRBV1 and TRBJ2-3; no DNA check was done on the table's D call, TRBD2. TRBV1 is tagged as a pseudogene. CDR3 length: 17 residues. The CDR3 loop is CTSSQVAGAGVTDTQYF. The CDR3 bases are TGCACCAGCAGCCAAGTGGCCGGGGCGGGAGTAACAGATACGCAGTATTTT.

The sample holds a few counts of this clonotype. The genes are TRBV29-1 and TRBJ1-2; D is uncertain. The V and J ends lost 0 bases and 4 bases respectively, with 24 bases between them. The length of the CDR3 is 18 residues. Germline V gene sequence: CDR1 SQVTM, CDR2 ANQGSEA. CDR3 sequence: CSVEDISFRSKGFYGYTF. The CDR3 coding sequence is TGCAGCGTTGAAGATATATCGTTTCGATCCAAAGGATTCTATGGCTACACCTTC.